This TCR beta chain was sequenced during a study of CD8 T cells in Susac syndrome. The RNA input was 0.5 to 1 ug, and it was reverse transcribed with random hexamers. Across 54 Vbeta and 13 Jbeta, immunoSEQ multiplex PCR amplified TCR beta CDR3. Each CDR3 protein is one row after TCRdb ran MiXCR on the immunoSEQ multiplex PCR reads. The sample records approximately 100,000 distinct CDR3 sequences, less than 97% being singletons. TCR beta sequences were obtained from blood CD8+ and CD4+ T cells. Age- and sex-matched healthy donors served as the control group. It was negative isolation that provided the CD8+ and CD4+ T cells, whereas TEMRA cells were enriched by FACS. This clonotype was obtained from a human donor in good health. Sequenced sample: CD4+ T cells from PBMCs.

CDR3: CASSLFQGQGVEAFF. CDR3 sequence (DNA): TGTGCCAGCAGCCTCTTCCAAGGACAGGGGGTAGAAGCTTTCTTT. V usage is TRBV7-9 and J usage is TRBJ1-1; 10 nucleotides match TRBD1. The CDR3 extends over 15 amino acids. Germline-derived CDR1 and CDR2 are SEHNR and FQNEAQ (reference sequence). V was pared by 5 bases and J by 8 bases, with 11 bases of the junction left unmatched. Based on the CDR3 plus reference TRBV7-9 and TRBJ1-1, the full variable domain is DTGVSQNPRHKITKRGQNVTFRCDPISEHNRLYWYRQTLGQGPEFLTYFQNEAQLEKSRLLSDRFSAERPKGSFSTLEIQRTEQGDSAMYLCASSLFQGQGVEAFFGQGTRLTVV.